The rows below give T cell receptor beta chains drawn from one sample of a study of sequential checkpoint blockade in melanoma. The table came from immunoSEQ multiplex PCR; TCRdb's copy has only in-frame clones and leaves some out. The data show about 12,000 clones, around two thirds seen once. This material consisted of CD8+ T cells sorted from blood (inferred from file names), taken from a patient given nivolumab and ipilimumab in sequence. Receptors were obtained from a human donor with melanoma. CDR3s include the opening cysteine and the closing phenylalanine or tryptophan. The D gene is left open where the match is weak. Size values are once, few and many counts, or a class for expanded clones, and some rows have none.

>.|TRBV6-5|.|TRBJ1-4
TGTGCCAGCAGACGCCGGGACACCAATAATGAAAAACTGTTTTTT
CASRRRDTNNEKLFF
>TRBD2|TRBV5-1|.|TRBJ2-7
TGCGCCAGCAGCACGTCTAGCGGGGGGTATTACGAGCAGTACTTC
CASSTSSGGYYEQYF
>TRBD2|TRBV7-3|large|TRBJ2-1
TGTGCCAGCAGCTTAACGGGCGGGGGGGCTGTAGGTGAGCAGTTCTTC
CASSLTGGGAVGEQFF
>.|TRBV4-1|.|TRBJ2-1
TGCGCCAGCAGCCAATTACAAGATGAGCAGTTCTTC
CASSQLQDEQFF
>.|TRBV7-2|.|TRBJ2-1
TGTGCCAGCAGCTTACTAGGGGGAATTGGGAATGAGCAGTTCTTC
CASSLLGGIGNEQFF
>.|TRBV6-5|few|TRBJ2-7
TGTGCCAGCAGTTACGCAGGGCACACGGAGCAGTACTTC
CASSYAGHTEQYF
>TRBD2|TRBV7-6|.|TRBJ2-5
TGTGCCAGCAGGGGAGCGGGGGGGCCTTCGGAGACCCAGTACTTC
CASRGAGGPSETQYF
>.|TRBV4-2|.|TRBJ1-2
TGTGCCAGCAGCCAAGTTCCCCCGGCCAGGGAAGACGGCTACACCTTC
CASSQVPPAREDGYTF
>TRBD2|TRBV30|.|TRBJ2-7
TGTGCCTGGAGAGCGGGAGGGCCCTACGAGCAGTACTTC
CAWRAGGPYEQYF
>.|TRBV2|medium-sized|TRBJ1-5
TGTGCCAGCAGTGACATGGGGGCCCACAATCAGCCCCAGCATTTT
CASSDMGAHNQPQHF
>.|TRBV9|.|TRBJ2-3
TGTGCCAGCAGCGACACGATTGGCACAGATACGCAGTATTTT
CASSDTIGTDTQYF
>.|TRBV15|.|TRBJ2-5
TGTGCCACCAGCTCCCGCGGGCCCCTAGAGACCCAGTACTTC
CATSSRGPLETQYF
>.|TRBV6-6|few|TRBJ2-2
TGTGCCAGCAGTTACTCGAGTTTTTTGGAGCTGTTTTTT
CASSYSSFLELFF
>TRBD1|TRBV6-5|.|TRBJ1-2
TGTGCCAGCAGTTACTCGACGACAGGGGTCTATGGCTACACCTTC
CASSYSTTGVYGYTF
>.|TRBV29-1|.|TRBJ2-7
TGCAGCGGCGGACAGGCGGGATCCTACGAGCAGTACTTC
CSGGQAGSYEQYF
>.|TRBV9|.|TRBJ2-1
TGTGCCAGCAGCGTAGCCTCTGATTTCGCTAGGAATGAGCAGTTCTTC
CASSVASDFARNEQFF
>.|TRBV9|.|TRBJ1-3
TGTGCCAGCAGCGCTTTATGGGAGAGCTCTGGAAACACCATATATTTT
CASSALWESSGNTIYF
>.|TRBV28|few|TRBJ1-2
TGTGCCAGCAGTTTGGTTTCCGGGAAAACGACCTATGGCTACACCTTC
CASSLVSGKTTYGYTF
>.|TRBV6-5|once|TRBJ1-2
TGTGCCAGCAGTTACGGATCAGGGGATGCCTATGGCTACACCTTC
CASSYGSGDAYGYTF
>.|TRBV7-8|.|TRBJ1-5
TGTGCCAGCAGCTTAGGGGGGGAAAATAGCAATCAGCCCCAGCATTTT
CASSLGGENSNQPQHF
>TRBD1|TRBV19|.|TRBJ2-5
TGTGCCAGTAGTATGACAGGGGGGCACGAGACCCAGTACTTC
CASSMTGGHETQYF
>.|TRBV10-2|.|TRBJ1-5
TGCGCCAGCAGTTCAATCAGCAATCAGCCCCAGCATTTT
CASSSISNQPQHF
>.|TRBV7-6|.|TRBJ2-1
TGTGCCAGCAGCTTAACTAGGCCGGATGAGCAGTTCTTC
CASSLTRPDEQFF
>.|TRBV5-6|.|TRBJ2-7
TGTGCCAGCAGCTTAAAGGGACTTTACTACGAGCAGTACTTC
CASSLKGLYYEQYF
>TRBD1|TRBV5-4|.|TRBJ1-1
TGTGCCGGCAGCGGGGACAGGTCGTACACTGAAGCTTTCTTT
CAGSGDRSYTEAFF
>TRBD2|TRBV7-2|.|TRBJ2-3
TGTGCCAGCAGCCCCATGGGACTAGCGGGGACAAATACGCAGTATTTT
CASSPMGLAGTNTQYF
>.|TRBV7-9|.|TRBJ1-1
TGTGCCAGCAGCTTCACAACAGGGTTTGGCGGAAACACTGAAGCTTTCTTT
CASSFTTGFGGNTEAFF
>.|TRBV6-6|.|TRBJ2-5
TGTGCCAGCAGTCAAGTAACTAGAGTAGAGACCCAGTACTTC
CASSQVTRVETQYF
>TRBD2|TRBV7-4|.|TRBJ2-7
TGTGCCAGCAGCTCCCGTGGACTAGTGCAGCTGTACGAGCAGTACTTC
CASSSRGLVQLYEQYF
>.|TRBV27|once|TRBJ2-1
TGTGCCAGCAGTAGAATTAGCGGCTACAATGAGCAGTTCTTC
CASSRISGYNEQFF
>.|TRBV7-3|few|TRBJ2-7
TGTGCCAGCAGCTTAGGGGAGCGGTGGCTCTACGAGCAGTACTTC
CASSLGERWLYEQYF
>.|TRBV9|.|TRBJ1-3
TGTGCCAGCAGCGCGGACTATCAGGGAAACACCATATATTTT
CASSADYQGNTIYF
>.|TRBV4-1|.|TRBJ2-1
TGCGCCAGCAGCCATAAAAGCATCTCCTACAATGAGCAGTTCTTC
CASSHKSISYNEQFF
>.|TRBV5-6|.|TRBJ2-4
TGTGCCAGCAGCCCGGGGACTGGGAAAAACATTCAGTACTTC
CASSPGTGKNIQYF
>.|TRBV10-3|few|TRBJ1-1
TGTGCCATCAGTGAGTCAGGAGGGACGGGGGGTTACACTGAAGCTTTCTTT
CAISESGGTGGYTEAFF
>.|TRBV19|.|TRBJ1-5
TGTGCCAGTAGTATAGGGAGAGGAGCCAATCAGCCCCAGCATTTT
CASSIGRGANQPQHF
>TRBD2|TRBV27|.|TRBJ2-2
TGTGCCAGCAGTCCCCTGGGGACTAGCGGGGGGGCCGGGGAGCTGTTTTTT
CASSPLGTSGGAGELFF
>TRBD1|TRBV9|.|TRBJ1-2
TGTGCCAGCAGCGCCGCGTGGGACAGCGTTAACTATGGCTACACCTTC
CASSAAWDSVNYGYTF
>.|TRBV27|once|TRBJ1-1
TGTGCCAGCAGTTTATTGGGAGGGAACACTGAAGCTTTCTTT
CASSLLGGNTEAFF
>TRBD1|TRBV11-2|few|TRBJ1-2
TGTGCCAGCAGCTTTACAGGGGTCGGCTACACCTTC
CASSFTGVGYTF
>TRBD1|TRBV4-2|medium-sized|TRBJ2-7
TGTGCCAGCAGCCAAGATACGGACAGGTCCTACGAGCAGTACTTC
CASSQDTDRSYEQYF
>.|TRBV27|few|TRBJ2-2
TGTGCCAGCAGTTTATTCGCTAGCGAGGCCGGGGAGCTGTTTTTT
CASSLFASEAGELFF
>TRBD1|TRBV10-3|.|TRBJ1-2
TGTGCCATCAGTGAGTTGACAGGGGGCGATGGCTACACCTTC
CAISELTGGDGYTF
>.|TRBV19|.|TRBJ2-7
TGTGCCAGTAGTATTACGGGGGTCGAGCAGTACTTC
CASSITGVEQYF
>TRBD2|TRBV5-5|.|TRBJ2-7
TGTGCCAGCAGCATCGATCCGGGACTAGCGGGCCGTCTAGGGGAGCAGTACTTC
CASSIDPGLAGRLGEQYF
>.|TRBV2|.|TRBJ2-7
TGTGCCAGCCGGGGAGTGAGGGTACGGGAGCAGTACTTC
CASRGVRVREQYF
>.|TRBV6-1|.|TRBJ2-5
TGTGCCAGCAGTGCCGGTGGAAGGGGGCGGAGGGAGCAAGAGACCCAGTACTTC
CASSAGGRGRREQETQYF
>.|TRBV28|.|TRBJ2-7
TGTGCCAGCAACCTGGTCAGATCTCTCTCCTACGAGCAGTACTTC
CASNLVRSLSYEQYF
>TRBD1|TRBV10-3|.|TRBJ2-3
TGTGCCATCAGTGATCCTAGGGACAGGAGCACAGATACGCAGTATTTT
CAISDPRDRSTDTQYF
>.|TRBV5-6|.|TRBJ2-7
TGTGCCAGCAGCTTTGGTGGGGGGACCTACGAGCAGTACTTC
CASSFGGGTYEQYF
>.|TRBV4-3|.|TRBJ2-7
TGCGCCAGCAGCTCCGGAACTATCTCCTACGAGCAGTACTTC
CASSSGTISYEQYF
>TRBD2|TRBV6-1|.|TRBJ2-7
TGTGCCAGCTCGGGACTAGCGGGAATAGAGCAGTACTTC
CASSGLAGIEQYF
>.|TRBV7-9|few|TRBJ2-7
TGTGCCAGCAGCTTTCAGGGGCGCAATCCCCCCCAGGACGAGCAGTACTTC
CASSFQGRNPPQDEQYF
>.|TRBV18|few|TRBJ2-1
TGTGCCAGCTCACCTACAGGGACGGCCTACAATGAGCAGTTCTTC
CASSPTGTAYNEQFF
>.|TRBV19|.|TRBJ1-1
TGTGCCAGTAGTATAGTCGCCAGGGGGAACACTGAAGCTTTCTTT
CASSIVARGNTEAFF
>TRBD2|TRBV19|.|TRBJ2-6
TGTGCCAGTAGTTGGCTAGCGGGAGGGCAAAGTGGGGCCAACGTCCTGACTTTC
CASSWLAGGQSGANVLTF
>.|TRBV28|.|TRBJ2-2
TGTGCCAGCAGACGGTGGAGGGATCACACCGGGGAGCTGTTTTTT
CASRRWRDHTGELFF
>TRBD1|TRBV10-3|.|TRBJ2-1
TGTGCCGCCGGGACAGGGGAAGATCATGAGCAGTTCTTC
CAAGTGEDHEQFF
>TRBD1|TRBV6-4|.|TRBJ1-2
TGTGCCAGCAGCCCCGTTCTTAGGGGGCCTAACTATGGCTACACCTTC
CASSPVLRGPNYGYTF